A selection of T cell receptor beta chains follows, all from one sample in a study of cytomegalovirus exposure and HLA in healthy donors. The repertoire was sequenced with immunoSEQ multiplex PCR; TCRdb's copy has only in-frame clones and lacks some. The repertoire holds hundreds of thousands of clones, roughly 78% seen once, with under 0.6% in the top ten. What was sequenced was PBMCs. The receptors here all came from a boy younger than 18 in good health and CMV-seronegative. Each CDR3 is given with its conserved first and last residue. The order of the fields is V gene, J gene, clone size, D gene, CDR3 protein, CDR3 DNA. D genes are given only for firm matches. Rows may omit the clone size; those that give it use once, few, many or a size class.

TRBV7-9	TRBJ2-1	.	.	CARSPNKAGASRNEQFF	TGTGCCCGATCACCCAACAAGGCAGGGGCGAGTAGAAATGAGCAGTTCTTC
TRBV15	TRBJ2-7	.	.	CATSRDASYEQYF	TGTGCCACCAGCAGAGATGCGAGCTACGAGCAGTACTTC
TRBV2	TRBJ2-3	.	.	CASSREGTDTQYF	TGTGCCAGCAGTCGGGAAGGCACAGATACGCAGTATTTT
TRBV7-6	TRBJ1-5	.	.	CASSLRESSQPQHF	TGTGCCAGCAGCTTGAGGGAGTCGAGCCAGCCCCAGCATTTT
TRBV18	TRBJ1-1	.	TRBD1	CASSPRTGDYTEAFF	TGTGCCAGCTCACCCCGGACAGGGGATTACACTGAAGCTTTCTTT
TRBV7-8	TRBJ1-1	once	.	CASSLRVSAAGNTEAFF	TGTGCCAGCAGCTTAAGAGTATCAGCCGCAGGGAACACTGAAGCTTTCTTT
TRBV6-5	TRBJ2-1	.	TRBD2	CASSYGLAGDNEQFF	TGTGCCAGCAGTTACGGGCTAGCGGGTGACAATGAGCAGTTCTTC
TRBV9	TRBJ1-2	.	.	CASSVASVGYTF	TGTGCCAGCAGCGTAGCATCAGTTGGCTACACCTTC
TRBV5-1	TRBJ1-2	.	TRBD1	CASSLASGQGASCGYTF	TGCGCCAGCAGCTTGGCCTCTGGACAGGGGGCATCCTGTGGCTACACCTTC
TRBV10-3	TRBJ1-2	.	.	CAISNLGGGENYGYTF	TGTGCCATCAGTAACCTCGGCGGGGGTGAGAACTATGGCTACACCTTC
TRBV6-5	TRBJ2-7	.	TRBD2	CASRGGDSYEQYF	TGTGCCAGCCGGGGGGGCGACTCCTACGAGCAGTACTTC
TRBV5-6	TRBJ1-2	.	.	CASSFSDRSYGYTF	TGTGCCAGCAGCTTTTCGGACAGAAGTTATGGCTACACCTTC
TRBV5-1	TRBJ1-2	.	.	CASSLEGRGYTF	TGCGCCAGCAGCTTGGAGGGGCGCGGCTACACCTTC
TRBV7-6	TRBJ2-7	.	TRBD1	CASSLDRGGYEQYF	TGTGCCAGCAGCCTCGACAGGGGGGGGTACGAGCAGTACTTC
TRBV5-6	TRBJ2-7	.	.	CASSPQRDEQYF	TGTGCCAGCAGCCCCCAGAGGGACGAGCAGTACTTC
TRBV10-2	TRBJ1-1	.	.	CASSEQGSAYTEAFF	TGCGCCAGCAGTGAGCAGGGTTCGGCGTACACTGAAGCTTTCTTT
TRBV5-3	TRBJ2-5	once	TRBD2	CARSWTSGGETQYF	TGTGCCAGAAGCTGGACCTCCGGGGGGGAGACCCAGTACTTC
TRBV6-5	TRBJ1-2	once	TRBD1	CASSRDRTNYGYTF	TGTGCCAGCTCCCGGGACAGGACTAACTATGGCTACACCTTC
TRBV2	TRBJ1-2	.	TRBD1	CASSWDRANGYTF	TGTGCCAGCAGTTGGGACAGGGCCAATGGCTACACCTTC
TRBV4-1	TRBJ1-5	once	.	CASSRQAGNQPQHF	TGCGCCAGCAGCCGACAGGCTGGCAATCAGCCCCAGCATTTT
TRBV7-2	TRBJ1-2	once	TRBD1	CASSLEDRYYGYTF	TGTGCCAGCAGCCTCGAGGACAGGTACTATGGCTACACCTTC
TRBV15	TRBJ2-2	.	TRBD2	CATSRDLPSGRATGELFF	TGTGCCACCAGCAGAGATCTACCCAGCGGGAGGGCCACCGGGGAGCTGTTTTTT
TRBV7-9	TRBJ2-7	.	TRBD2	CASSSLAGGQSSYEQYF	TGTGCCAGCAGCTCACTAGCGGGAGGCCAAAGCTCCTACGAGCAGTACTTC
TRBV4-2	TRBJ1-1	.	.	CASSQEVGEGGGTEAFF	TGTGCCAGCAGCCAAGAGGTCGGGGAAGGTGGAGGCACTGAAGCTTTCTTT
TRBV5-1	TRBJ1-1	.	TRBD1	CASSFRDRATEAFF	TGCGCCAGCAGCTTCAGGGACAGGGCCACTGAAGCTTTCTTT
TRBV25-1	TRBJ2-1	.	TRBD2	CASALAGEFGEQFF	TGTGCCAGCGCACTAGCGGGGGAATTCGGTGAGCAGTTCTTC
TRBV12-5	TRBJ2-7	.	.	CASGLAGDLGTNF	TGTGCTAGTGGTTTGGCAGGGGACCTCGGGACGAACTTC
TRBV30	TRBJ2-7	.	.	CAWGTRDTHGKQYF	TGTGCCTGGGGTACACGGGACACCCATGGGAAGCAGTACTTC
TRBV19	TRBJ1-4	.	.	CASSRVIGEYEKLFF	TGTGCCAGTAGTAGGGTAATCGGGGAGTATGAAAAACTGTTTTTT
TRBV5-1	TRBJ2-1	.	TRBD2	CASSPLKFSGRYNEQFF	TGCGCCAGCAGCCCCCTGAAGTTTAGCGGGAGGTACAATGAGCAGTTCTTC
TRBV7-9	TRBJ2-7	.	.	CASSVRGYEQYF	TGTGCCAGCAGCGTAAGAGGGTACGAGCAGTACTTC
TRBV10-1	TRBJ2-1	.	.	CASSERLGDYNEQFF	TGCGCCAGCAGTGAGAGGCTAGGCGACTACAATGAGCAGTTCTTC
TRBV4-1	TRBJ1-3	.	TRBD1	CASSQARDRAGNTIYF	TGCGCCAGCAGCCAAGCCCGGGACAGGGCGGGAAACACCATATATTTT
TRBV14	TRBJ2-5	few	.	CASSPLSWGDRGETQYF	TGTGCCAGCAGCCCATTGTCTTGGGGCGACCGTGGGGAGACCCAGTACTTC
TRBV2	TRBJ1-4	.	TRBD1	CASSEEGALYEKLFF	TGTGCCAGCAGTGAGGAGGGGGCGCTTTATGAAAAACTGTTTTTT
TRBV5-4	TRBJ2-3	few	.	CASSLRPGSTDTQYF	TGTGCCAGCAGCTTGCGGCCAGGTAGCACAGATACGCAGTATTTT
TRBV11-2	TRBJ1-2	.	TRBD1	CASSLTGLNYGYTF	TGTGCCAGCAGTTTGACAGGGCTTAACTATGGCTACACCTTC
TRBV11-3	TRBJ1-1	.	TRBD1	CASSPIQGVNTEAFF	TGTGCCAGCAGCCCAATACAGGGGGTGAACACTGAAGCTTTCTTT
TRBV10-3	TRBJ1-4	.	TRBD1	CAIFQTGASEKLFF	TGTGCCATTTTCCAGACAGGGGCAAGTGAAAAACTGTTTTTT
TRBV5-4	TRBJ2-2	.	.	CASSSQGSGELFF	TGTGCCAGCAGCTCACAGGGCTCCGGGGAGCTGTTTTTT
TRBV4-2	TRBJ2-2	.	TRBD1	CASSQDPRQGHTGELFF	TGTGCCAGCAGCCAAGATCCCCGACAGGGCCACACCGGGGAGCTGTTTTTT
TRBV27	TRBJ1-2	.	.	CATWGGTIYGYTF	TGTGCCACATGGGGGGGAACTATCTATGGCTACACCTTC
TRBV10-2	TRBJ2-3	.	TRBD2	CASSDSGRVTDTQYF	TGCGCCAGCAGTGATAGCGGGCGCGTGACGGATACGCAGTATTTT
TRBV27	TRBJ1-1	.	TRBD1	CASQPGTGCEAFF	TGTGCCTCCCAACCCGGGACAGGGTGTGAAGCTTTCTTT
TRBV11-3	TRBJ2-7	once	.	CASSVPSGQFYEQYF	TGTGCCAGCAGCGTCCCGTCCGGACAATTTTACGAGCAGTACTTC